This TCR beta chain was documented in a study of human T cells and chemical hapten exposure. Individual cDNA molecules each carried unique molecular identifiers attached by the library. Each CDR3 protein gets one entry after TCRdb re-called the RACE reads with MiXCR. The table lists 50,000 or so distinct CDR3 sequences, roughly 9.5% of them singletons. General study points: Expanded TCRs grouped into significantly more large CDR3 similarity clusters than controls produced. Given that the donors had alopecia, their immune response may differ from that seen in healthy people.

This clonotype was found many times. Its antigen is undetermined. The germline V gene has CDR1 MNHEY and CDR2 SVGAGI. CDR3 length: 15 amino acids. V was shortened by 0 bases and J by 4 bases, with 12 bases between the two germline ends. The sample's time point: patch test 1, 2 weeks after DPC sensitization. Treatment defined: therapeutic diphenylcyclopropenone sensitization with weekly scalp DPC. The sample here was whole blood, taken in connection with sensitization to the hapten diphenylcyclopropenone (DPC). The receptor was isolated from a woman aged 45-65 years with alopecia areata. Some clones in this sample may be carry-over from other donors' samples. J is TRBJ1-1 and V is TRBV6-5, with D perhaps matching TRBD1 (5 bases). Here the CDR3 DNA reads TGTGCCAGCAGTTACTCAGCCCAGGGCATCACTGAAGCTTTCTTT. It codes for CASSYSAQGITEAFF.